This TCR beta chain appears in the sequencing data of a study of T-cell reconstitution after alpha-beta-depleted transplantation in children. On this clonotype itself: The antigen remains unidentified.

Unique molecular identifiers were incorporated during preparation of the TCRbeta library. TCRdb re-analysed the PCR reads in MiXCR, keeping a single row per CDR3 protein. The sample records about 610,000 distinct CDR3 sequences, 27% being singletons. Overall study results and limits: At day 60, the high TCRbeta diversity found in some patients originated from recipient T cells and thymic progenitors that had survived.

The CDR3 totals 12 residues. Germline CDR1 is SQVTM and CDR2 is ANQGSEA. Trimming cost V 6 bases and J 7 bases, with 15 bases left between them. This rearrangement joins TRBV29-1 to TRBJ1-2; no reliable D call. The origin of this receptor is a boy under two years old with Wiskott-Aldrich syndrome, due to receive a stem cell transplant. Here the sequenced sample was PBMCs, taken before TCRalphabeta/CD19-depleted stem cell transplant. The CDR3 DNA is TGCAGCGTCTCCACCCGGGAGGGTGGCTACACCTTC. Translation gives CSVSTREGGYTF.